This T cell receptor (beta chain) is drawn from a study of cytomegalovirus exposure and HLA in healthy donors. Whole-study results and caveats: A list of 150 to 200 TCR beta chains associated with cytomegalovirus was given. Most TCR sequences showed up rarely, but some public TCRs showed up in many donors.

Points on this clone: Its matching antigen is unknown.

The donors were in the roughly 130-subject validation cohort; that cohort was separate from the approximately 700-subject first cohort. The ends lost 4 bases at V and 11 bases at J; junction bases unmatched: 9. The CDR3 loop spans 14 amino acids. The germline V gene encodes CDR1 SGHDT and CDR2 YYEEEE. Only in-frame clones appear in the TCRdb table, and some are missing; sequencing was by immunoSEQ multiplex PCR. The sample has 100,000 to 150,000 clones, nearly 90% seen once. What was sequenced was PBMCs. The chain employs TRBV5-6 and TRBJ1-6, with TRBD1 matching 7 bases. The receptor comes from a woman between 18 and 30 years old in good health and CMV-seronegative. CDR3 amino acids: CASSTGTVRAPLHF. CDR3 nucleotide sequence: TGTGCCAGCAGCACGGGGACAGTACGAGCACCCCTCCACTTT. The full variable domain, with the rest looked up from reference TRBV5-6 and TRBJ1-6, is DAGVTQSPTHLIKTRGQQVTLRCSPKSGHDTVSWYQQALGQGPQFIFQYYEEEERQRGNFPDRFSGHQFPNYSSELNVNALLLGDSALYLCASSTGTVRAPLHFGNGTRLTVT.